This T cell receptor beta chain was obtained from a study of control samples from healthy donors and cancer patients. The germline V and J ends were trimmed by 11 bases and 3 bases, with 16 bases remaining between them. CDR3 size: 13 residues. CDR1 and CDR2 from the germline V gene are MNHNY and SVGAGI (reference sequence). Repertoires were generated with immunoSEQ multiplex PCR, while TCRdb's copy carries only in-frame clones and drops some. The sample carries around 150,000 clones, 94% recorded once. The gene calls are TRBV6-6 and TRBJ1-1; maybe TRBD1 (5 bases). Sequencing used blood. The sequence was obtained from a woman aged 40 to 50 in good health. The CDR3 DNA sequence: TGTGCCGGGTCCAGGGTAAGGGACACTGAAGCTTTCTTT. It encodes CAGSRVRDTEAFF.